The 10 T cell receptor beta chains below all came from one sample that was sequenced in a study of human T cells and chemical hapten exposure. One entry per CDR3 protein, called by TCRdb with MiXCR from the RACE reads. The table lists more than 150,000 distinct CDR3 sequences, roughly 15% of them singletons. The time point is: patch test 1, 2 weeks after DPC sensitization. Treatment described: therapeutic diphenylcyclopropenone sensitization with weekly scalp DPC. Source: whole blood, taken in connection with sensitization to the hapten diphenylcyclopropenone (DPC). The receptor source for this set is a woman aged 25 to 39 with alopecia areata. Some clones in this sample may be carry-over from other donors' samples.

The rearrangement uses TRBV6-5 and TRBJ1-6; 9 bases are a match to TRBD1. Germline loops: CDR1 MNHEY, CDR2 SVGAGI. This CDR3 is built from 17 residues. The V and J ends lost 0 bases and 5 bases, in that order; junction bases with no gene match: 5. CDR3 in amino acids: CASSYSIGTGNNSPLHF. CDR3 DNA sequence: TGTGCCAGCAGTTACTCGATCGGGACAGGGAATAATTCACCCCTCCACTTT.

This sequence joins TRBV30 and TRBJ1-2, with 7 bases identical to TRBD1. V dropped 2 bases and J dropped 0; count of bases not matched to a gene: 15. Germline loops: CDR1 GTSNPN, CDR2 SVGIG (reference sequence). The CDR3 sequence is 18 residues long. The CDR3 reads CAWSPGHLGTVPNYGYTF. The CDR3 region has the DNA TGTGCCTGGAGTCCGGGCCACCTAGGGACAGTTCCTAACTATGGCTACACCTTC.

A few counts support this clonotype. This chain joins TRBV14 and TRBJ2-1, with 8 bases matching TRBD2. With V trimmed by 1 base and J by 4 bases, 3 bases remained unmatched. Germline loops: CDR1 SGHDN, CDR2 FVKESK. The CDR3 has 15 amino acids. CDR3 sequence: CASSQAGRGYNEQFF. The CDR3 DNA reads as TGTGCCAGCAGCCAAGCCGGGAGGGGATACAATGAGCAGTTCTTC.

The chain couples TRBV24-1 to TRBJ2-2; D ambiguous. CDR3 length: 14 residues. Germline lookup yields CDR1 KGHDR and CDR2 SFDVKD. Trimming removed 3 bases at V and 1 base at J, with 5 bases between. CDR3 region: CATSDPGNTGELFF. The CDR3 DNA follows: TGTGCCACCAGTGATCCAGGGAACACCGGGGAGCTGTTTTTT.

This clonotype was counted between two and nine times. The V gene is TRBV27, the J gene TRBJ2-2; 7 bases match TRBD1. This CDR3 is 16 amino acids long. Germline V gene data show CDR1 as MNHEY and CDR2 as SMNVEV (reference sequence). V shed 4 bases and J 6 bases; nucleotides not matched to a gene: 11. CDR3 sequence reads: CASSYRWGQRSGELFF. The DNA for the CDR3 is TGTGCCAGCAGTTATAGGTGGGGACAGAGATCCGGGGAGCTGTTTTTT.

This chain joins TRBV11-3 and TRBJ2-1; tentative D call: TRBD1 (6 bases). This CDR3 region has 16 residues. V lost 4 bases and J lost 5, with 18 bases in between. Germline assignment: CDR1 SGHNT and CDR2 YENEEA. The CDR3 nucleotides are TGTGCCAGCAGCTCGATTGCCGGGACATCTAACAATGAGCAGTTCTTC. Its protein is CASSSIAGTSNNEQFF.

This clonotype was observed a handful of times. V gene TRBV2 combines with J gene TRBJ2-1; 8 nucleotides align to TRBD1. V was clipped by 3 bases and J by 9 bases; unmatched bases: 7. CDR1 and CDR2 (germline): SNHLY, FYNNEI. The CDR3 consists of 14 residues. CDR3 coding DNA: TGTGCCAGCAGTGAGAGCAGGGGGCGCGGTGAGCAGTTCTTC. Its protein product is CASSESRGRGEQFF.

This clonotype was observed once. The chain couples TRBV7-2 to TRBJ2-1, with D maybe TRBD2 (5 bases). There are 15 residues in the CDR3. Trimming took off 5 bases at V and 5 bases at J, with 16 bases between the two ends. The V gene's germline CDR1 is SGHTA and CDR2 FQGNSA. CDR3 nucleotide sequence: TGTGCCAGCAGCGTAGAGGGCAGGATAGACAATGAGCAGTTCTTC. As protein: CASSVEGRIDNEQFF.

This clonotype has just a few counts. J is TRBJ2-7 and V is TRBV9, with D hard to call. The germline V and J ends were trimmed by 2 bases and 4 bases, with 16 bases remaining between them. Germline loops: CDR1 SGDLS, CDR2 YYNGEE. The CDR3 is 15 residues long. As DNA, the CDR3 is TGTGCCAGCAGCGTCTCAGCGCAATTAGGGTACGAGCAGTACTTC. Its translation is CASSVSAQLGYEQYF.

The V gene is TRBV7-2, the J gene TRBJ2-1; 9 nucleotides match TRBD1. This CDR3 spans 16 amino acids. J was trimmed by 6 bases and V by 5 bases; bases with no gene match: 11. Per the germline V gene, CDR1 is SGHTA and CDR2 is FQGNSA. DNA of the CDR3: TGTGCCAGCAGCCCCCGAACCGGGACAGGGATCAATGAGCAGTTCTTC. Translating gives CASSPRTGTGINEQFF.